A selection of T cell receptor beta chains follows, all from one sample in a study of T-cell memory formation after mild COVID-19. Each CDR3 protein gets one entry after TCRdb re-called the 5' RACE reads with MiXCR. The sample consists of hundreds of thousands of distinct CDR3 sequences, roughly 16% of them appearing once. Sequenced sample: PBMCs or a T cell subset sorted from them (not recorded which). These receptors originate from a man aged 18 to 29 who had mild COVID-19 (a few samples of this study predate the infection). Cell type and time point are not known. CDR3s include the opening cysteine and the closing phenylalanine or tryptophan. A D gene is named only where the DNA matches it firmly. Not every row has a clone size; where given, it reads once, few, many or a size class.

CDR3 protein: CASSSLAGDNTQYF; CDR3 DNA: TGCGCCAGCAGTTCCCTAGCCGGGGATAATACGCAGTATTTT; J gene: TRBJ2-3; CDR3 length: 14; clone size: -; D gene: -; V gene: TRBV5-1
CDR3 protein: CASSLELGFGYSPLHF; CDR3 DNA: TGTGCCAGCAGCTTGGAGTTGGGTTTCGGGTATTCACCCCTCCACTTT; J gene: TRBJ1-6; CDR3 length: 16; clone size: -; D gene: -; V gene: TRBV5-4
CDR3 protein: CASSLVEGLAGGPWTGELFF; CDR3 DNA: TGTGCCAGCAGCTTAGTCGAGGGACTAGCGGGGGGGCCTTGGACCGGGGAGCTGTTTTTT; J gene: TRBJ2-2; CDR3 length: 20; clone size: -; D gene: TRBD2; V gene: TRBV7-6
CDR3 protein: CASSSQGNTEAFF; CDR3 DNA: TGCGCCAGCAGCTCACAGGGGAACACTGAAGCTTTCTTT; J gene: TRBJ1-1; CDR3 length: 13; clone size: many; D gene: -; V gene: TRBV7-3
CDR3 protein: CASSLGHSQETQYF; CDR3 DNA: TGTGCCAGCAGCCTAGGACACAGCCAAGAGACCCAGTACTTC; J gene: TRBJ2-5; CDR3 length: 14; clone size: few; D gene: -; V gene: TRBV7-2
CDR3 protein: CASSLRNQRETQYF; CDR3 DNA: TGTGCCAGCAGCTTAAGGAACCAAAGGGAGACCCAGTACTTC; J gene: TRBJ2-5; CDR3 length: 14; clone size: -; D gene: -; V gene: TRBV7-2
CDR3 protein: CASSWPGGDQPQHF; CDR3 DNA: TGCGCCAGCAGCTGGCCCGGCGGGGATCAGCCCCAGCATTTT; J gene: TRBJ1-5; CDR3 length: 14; clone size: few; D gene: -; V gene: TRBV5-1
CDR3 protein: CASSLEVWDRAFF; CDR3 DNA: TGTGCCAGCAGCTTAGAAGTTTGGGACAGAGCTTTCTTT; J gene: TRBJ1-1; CDR3 length: 13; clone size: few; D gene: TRBD1; V gene: TRBV11-1
CDR3 protein: CASSRGTGVMAGYTF; CDR3 DNA: TGTGCCAGCAGCCGCGGGACAGGGGTTATGGCTGGCTACACCTTC; J gene: TRBJ1-2; CDR3 length: 15; clone size: -; D gene: TRBD1; V gene: TRBV11-2
CDR3 protein: CASSESRDGAYEQYF; CDR3 DNA: TGTGCCAGCAGTGAATCCCGGGACGGAGCCTACGAGCAGTACTTC; J gene: TRBJ2-7; CDR3 length: 15; clone size: -; D gene: -; V gene: TRBV2
CDR3 protein: CASSQDYLEGTDTQYF; CDR3 DNA: TGCGCCAGCAGCCAAGACTATCTGGAGGGAACAGATACGCAGTATTTT; J gene: TRBJ2-3; CDR3 length: 16; clone size: -; D gene: -; V gene: TRBV4-1
CDR3 protein: CASKGEEKLFF; CDR3 DNA: TGCGCCAGCAAAGGAGAGGAAAAACTGTTTTTT; J gene: TRBJ1-4; CDR3 length: 11; clone size: -; D gene: -; V gene: TRBV5-1
CDR3 protein: CSASRAGEAFF; CDR3 DNA: TGCAGTGCTAGTAGAGCAGGGGAAGCTTTCTTT; J gene: TRBJ1-1; CDR3 length: 11; clone size: -; D gene: -; V gene: TRBV20-1
CDR3 protein: CASSFYGDEQFF; CDR3 DNA: TGCGCCAGCAGCTTCTACGGGGATGAGCAGTTCTTC; J gene: TRBJ2-1; CDR3 length: 12; clone size: few; D gene: -; V gene: TRBV5-1
CDR3 protein: CASSWTSGGQKGYETQYF; CDR3 DNA: TGTGCCAGCAGCTGGACTAGCGGGGGTCAAAAGGGGTATGAGACCCAGTACTTC; J gene: TRBJ2-5; CDR3 length: 18; clone size: few; D gene: TRBD2; V gene: TRBV7-9
CDR3 protein: CASSPVPGLAGAYNEQFF; CDR3 DNA: TGCGCCAGCAGCCCGGTCCCGGGACTAGCGGGGGCTTACAATGAGCAGTTCTTC; J gene: TRBJ2-1; CDR3 length: 18; clone size: -; D gene: TRBD2; V gene: TRBV5-1
CDR3 protein: CASVSRVSHSPLHF; CDR3 DNA: TGTGCCAGCGTATCCCGGGTCTCGCATTCACCCCTCCACTTT; J gene: TRBJ1-6; CDR3 length: 14; clone size: -; D gene: -; V gene: TRBV7-2